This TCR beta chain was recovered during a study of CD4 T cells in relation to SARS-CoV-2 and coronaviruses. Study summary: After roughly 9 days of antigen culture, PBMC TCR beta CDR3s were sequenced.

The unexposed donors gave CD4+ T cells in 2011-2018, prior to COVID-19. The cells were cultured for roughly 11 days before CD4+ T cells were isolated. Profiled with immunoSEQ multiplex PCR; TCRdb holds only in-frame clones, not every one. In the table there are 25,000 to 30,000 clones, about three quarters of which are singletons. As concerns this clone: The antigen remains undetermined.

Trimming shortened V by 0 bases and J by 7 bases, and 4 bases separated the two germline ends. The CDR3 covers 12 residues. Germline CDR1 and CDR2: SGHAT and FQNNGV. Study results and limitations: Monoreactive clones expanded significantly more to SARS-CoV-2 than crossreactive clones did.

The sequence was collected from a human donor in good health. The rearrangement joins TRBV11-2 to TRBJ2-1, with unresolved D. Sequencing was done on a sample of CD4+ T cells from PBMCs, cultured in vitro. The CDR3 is CASSLEVNEQFF. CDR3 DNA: TGTGCCAGCAGCTTAGAAGTTAATGAGCAGTTCTTC.